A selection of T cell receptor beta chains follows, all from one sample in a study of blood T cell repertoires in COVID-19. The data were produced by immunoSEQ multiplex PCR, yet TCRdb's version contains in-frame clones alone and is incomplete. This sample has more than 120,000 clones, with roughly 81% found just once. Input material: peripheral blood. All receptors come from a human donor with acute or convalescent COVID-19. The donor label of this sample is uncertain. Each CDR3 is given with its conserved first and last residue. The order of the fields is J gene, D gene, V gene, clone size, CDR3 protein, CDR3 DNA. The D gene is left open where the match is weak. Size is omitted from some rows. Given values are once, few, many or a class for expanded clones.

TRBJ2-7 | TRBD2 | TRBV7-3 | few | CASSSSGSYEQYF | TGTGCCAGCAGCTCTAGCGGATCCTACGAGCAGTACTTC
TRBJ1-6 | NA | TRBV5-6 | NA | CASSFGSRVNSPLHF | TGTGCCAGCAGCTTCGGGAGCAGGGTTAATTCACCCCTCCACTTT
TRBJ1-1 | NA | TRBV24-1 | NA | CATSARGNTEAFF | TGTGCCACCAGTGCACGGGGGAACACTGAAGCTTTCTTT
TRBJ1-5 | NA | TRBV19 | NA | CASSSGQDSNQPQHF | TGTGCCAGTAGTTCAGGACAAGATAGCAATCAGCCCCAGCATTTT
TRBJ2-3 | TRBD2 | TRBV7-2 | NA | CASSLRGLADLTDTQYF | TGTGCCAGCAGCTTAAGAGGCCTAGCGGACCTCACAGATACGCAGTATTTT
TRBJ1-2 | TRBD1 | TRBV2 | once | CASSGGQGFQGYTF | TGTGCCAGCAGCGGGGGACAGGGATTCCAAGGCTACACCTTC
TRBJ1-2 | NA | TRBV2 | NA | CASSEGLYGYTF | TGTGCCAGCAGTGAGGGCCTCTATGGCTACACCTTC
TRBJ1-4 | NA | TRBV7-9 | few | CASSLSAGVLTNEKLFF | TGTGCCAGCAGCTTATCGGCAGGGGTATTGACTAATGAAAAACTGTTTTTT
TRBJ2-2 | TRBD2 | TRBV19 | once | CASSSRTSSYTGELFF | TGTGCCAGTAGTTCTCGGACTAGCAGCTACACCGGGGAGCTGTTTTTT
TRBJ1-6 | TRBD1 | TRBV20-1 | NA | CSAGTGGGLHF | TGCAGTGCGGGGACAGGGGGCGGCCTCCACTTT